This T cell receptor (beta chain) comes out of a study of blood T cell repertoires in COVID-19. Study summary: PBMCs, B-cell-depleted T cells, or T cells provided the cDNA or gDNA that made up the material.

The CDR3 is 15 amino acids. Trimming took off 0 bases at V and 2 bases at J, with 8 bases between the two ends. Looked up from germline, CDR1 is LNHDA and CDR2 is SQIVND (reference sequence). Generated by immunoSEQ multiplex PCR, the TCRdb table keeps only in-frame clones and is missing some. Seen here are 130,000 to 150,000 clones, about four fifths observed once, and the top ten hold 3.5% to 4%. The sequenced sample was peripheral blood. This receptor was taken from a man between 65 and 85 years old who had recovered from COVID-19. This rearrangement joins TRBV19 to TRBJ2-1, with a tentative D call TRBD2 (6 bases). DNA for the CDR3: TGTGCCAGTAGTATAGACGGGAGTACCTACAATGAGCAGTTCTTC. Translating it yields CASSIDGSTYNEQFF.